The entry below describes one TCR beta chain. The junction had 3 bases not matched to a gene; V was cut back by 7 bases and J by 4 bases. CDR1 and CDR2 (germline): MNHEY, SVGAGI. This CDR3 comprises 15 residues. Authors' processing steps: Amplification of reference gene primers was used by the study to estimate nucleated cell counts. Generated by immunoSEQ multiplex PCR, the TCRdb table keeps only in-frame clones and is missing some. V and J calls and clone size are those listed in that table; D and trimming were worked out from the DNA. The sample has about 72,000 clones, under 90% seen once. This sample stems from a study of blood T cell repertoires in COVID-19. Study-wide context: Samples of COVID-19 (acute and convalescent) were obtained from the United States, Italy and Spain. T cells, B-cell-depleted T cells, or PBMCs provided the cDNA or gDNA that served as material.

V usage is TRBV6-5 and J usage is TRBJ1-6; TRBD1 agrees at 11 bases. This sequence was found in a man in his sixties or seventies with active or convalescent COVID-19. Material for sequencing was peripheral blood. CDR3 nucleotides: TGTGCCAGCACCCGGGACAGGGGGTATAATTCACCCCTCCACTTT. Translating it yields CASTRDRGYNSPLHF.